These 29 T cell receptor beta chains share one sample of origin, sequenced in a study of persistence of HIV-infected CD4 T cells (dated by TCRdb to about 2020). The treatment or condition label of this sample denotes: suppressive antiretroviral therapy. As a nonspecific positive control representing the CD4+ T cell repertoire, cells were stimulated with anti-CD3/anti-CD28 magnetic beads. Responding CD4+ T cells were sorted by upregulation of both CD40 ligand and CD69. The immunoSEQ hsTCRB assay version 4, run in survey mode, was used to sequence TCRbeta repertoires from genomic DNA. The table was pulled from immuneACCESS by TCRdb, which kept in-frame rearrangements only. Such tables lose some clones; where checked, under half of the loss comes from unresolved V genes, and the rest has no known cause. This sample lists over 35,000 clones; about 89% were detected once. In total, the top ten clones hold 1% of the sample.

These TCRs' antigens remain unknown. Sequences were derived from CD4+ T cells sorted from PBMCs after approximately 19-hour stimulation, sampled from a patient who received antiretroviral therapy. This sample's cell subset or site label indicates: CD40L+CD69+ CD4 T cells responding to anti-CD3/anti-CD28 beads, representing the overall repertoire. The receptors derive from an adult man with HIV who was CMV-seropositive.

CDR3 sequence reads: CASSPQTGSQETQYF. The DNA for the CDR3 is TGTGCCAGCAGTCCCCAGACAGGATCCCAAGAGACCCAGTACTTC. This sequence joins TRBV28 and TRBJ2-5, with a tentative D call TRBD1 (6 bases). Trimming removed 5 bases at V and 1 base at J, with 14 bases between. This CDR3 contains 15 residues. CDR1 is MDHEN, CDR2 SYDVKM, per germline.

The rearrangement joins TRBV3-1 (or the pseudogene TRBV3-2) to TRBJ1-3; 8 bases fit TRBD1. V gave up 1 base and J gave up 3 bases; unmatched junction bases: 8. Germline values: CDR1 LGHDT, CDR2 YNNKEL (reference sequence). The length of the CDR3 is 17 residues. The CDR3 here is CASSQVSGGAFGNTIYF. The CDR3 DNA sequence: TGTGCCAGCAGCCAAGTTTCAGGGGGCGCCTTTGGAAACACCATATATTTT.

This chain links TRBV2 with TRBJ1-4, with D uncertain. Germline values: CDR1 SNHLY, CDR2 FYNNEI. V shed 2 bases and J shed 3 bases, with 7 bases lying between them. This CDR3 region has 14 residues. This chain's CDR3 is CASSEFGSNEKLFF. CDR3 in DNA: TGTGCCAGCAGTGAATTCGGGTCTAATGAAAAACTGTTTTTT. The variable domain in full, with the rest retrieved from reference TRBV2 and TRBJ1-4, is EPEVTQTPSHQVTQMGQEVILRCVPISNHLYFYWYRQILGQKVEFLVSFYNNEISEKSEIFDDQFSVERPDGSNFTLKIRSTKLEDSAMYFCASSEFGSNEKLFFGSGTQLSVL.

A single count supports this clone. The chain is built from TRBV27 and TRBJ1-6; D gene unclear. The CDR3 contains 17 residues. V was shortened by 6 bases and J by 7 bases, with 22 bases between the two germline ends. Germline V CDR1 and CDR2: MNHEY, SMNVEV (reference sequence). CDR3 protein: CASRGGYDSRRNSPLHF. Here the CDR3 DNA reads TGTGCCAGCAGGGGAGGGTATGACTCGAGAAGAAATTCACCCCTCCACTTT.

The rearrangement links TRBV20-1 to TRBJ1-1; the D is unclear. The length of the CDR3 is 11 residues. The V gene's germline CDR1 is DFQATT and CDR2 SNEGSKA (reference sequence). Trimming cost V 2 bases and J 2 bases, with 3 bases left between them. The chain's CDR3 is CSARYNTEAFF. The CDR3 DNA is TGCAGTGCTAGATATAACACTGAAGCTTTCTTT.

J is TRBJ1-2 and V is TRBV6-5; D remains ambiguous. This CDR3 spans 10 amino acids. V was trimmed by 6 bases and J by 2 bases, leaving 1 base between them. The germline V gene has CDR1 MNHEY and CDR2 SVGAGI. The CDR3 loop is CASRNYGYTF. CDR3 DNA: TGTGCCAGCAGAAACTATGGCTACACCTTC.

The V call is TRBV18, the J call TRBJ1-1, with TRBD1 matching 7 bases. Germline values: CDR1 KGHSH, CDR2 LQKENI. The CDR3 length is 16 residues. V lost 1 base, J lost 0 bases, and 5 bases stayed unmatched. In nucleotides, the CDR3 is TGTGCCAGCTCACCACGGCAGGGGGAGATGAACACTGAAGCTTTCTTT. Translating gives CASSPRQGEMNTEAFF.

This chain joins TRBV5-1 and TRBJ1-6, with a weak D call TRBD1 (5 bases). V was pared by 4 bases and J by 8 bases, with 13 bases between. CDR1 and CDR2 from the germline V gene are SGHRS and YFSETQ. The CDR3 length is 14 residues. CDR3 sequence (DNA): TGCGCCAGCAGCGATCAGGGTGGAGATTCACCCCTCCACTTT. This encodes CASSDQGGDSPLHF.

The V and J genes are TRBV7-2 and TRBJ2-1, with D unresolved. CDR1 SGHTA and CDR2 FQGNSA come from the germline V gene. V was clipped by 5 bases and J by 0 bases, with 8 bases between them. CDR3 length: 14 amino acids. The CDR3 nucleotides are TGTGCCAGCAGCCCCGGCGGCTCCTACAATGAGCAGTTCTTC. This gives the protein CASSPGGSYNEQFF.

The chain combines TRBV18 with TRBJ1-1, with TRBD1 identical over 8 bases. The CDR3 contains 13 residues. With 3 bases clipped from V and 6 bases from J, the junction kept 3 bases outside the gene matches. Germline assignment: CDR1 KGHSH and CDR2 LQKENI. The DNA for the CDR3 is TGTGCCAGCTCACCGGGACAGGTATCTGAAGCTTTCTTT. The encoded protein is CASSPGQVSEAFF.

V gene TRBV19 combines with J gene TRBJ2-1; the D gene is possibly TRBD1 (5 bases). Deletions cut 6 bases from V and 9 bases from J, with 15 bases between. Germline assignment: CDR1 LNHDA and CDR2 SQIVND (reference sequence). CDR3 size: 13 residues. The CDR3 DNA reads TGTGCCAGTAGCTCAGGGTACGTGGGTGAGCAGTTCTTC. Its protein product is CASSSGYVGEQFF. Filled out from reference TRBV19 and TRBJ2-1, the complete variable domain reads DGGITQSPKYLFRKEGQNVTLSCEQNLNHDAMYWYRQDPGQGLRLIYYSQIVNDFQKGDIAEGYSVSREKKESFPLTVTSAQKNPTAFYLCASSSGYVGEQFFGPGTRLTVL.

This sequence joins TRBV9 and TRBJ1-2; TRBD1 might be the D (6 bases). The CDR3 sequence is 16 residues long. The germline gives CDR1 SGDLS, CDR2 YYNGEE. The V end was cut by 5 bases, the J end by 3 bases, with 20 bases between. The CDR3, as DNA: TGTGCCAGCAGACCGAGGGGGGCGCATCTCTACTATGGCTACACCTTC. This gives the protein CASRPRGAHLYYGYTF.

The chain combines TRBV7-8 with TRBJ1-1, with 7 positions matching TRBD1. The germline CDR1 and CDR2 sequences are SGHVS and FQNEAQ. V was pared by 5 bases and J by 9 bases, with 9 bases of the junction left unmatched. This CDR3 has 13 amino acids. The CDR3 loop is CASSPYPTGQAFF. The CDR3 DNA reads TGTGCCAGCAGCCCCTACCCGACAGGGCAAGCTTTCTTT.

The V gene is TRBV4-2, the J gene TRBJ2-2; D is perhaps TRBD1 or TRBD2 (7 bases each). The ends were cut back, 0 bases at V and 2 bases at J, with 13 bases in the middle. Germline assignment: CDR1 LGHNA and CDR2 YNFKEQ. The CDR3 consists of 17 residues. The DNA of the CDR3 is TGTGCCAGCAGCCAAGAGCCAGGGGGGGGAAACACCGGGGAGCTGTTTTTT. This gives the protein CASSQEPGGGNTGELFF.

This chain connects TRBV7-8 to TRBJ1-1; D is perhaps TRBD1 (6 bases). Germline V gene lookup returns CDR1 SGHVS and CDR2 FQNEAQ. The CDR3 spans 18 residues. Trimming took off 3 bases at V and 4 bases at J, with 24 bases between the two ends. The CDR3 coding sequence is TGTGCCAGCAGCTTCGGGAAGGGGGTCGGTCTCCTGGGCACTGAAGCTTTCTTT. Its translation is CASSFGKGVGLLGTEAFF.

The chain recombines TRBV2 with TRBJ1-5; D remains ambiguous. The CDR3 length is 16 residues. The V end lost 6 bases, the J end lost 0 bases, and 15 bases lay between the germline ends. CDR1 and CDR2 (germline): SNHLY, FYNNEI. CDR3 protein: CASRGWVGPSNQPQHF. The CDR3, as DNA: TGTGCCAGCAGGGGATGGGTCGGCCCTAGCAATCAGCCCCAGCATTTT.

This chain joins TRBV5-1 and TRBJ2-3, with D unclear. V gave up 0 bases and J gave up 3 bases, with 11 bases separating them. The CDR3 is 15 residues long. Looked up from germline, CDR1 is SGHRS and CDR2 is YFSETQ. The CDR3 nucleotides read TGCGCCAGCAGCTTGGGTAAACCGGCAACAGATACGCAGTATTTT. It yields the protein CASSLGKPATDTQYF.

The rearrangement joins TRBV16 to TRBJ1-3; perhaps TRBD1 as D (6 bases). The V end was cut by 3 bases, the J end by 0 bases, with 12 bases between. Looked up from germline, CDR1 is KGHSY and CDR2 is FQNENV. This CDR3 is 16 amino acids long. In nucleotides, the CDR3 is TGTGCCAGCAGCCACGACAGGATTTCCTCTGGAAACACCATATATTTT. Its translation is CASSHDRISSGNTIYF. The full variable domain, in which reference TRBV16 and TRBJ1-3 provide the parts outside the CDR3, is GEEVAQTPKHLVRGEGQKAKLYCAPIKGHSYVFWYQQVLKNEFKFLISFQNENVFDETGMPKERFSAKCLPNSPCSLEIQATKLEDSAVYFCASSHDRISSGNTIYFGEGSWLTVV.

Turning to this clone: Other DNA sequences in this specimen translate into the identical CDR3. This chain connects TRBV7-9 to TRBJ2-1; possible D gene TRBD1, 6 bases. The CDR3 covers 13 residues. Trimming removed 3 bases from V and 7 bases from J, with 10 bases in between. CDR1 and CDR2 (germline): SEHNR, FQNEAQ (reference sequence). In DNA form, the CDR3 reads TGTGCCAGCAGCTTCCTACAGGGAAATGAGCAGTTCTTC. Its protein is CASSFLQGNEQFF.

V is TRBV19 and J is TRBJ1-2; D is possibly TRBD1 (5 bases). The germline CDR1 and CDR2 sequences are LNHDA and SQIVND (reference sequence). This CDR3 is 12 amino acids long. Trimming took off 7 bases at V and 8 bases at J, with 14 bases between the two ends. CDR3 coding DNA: TGTGCCAGTACCCTAGGGGAGAACGGCTACACCTTC. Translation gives CASTLGENGYTF.

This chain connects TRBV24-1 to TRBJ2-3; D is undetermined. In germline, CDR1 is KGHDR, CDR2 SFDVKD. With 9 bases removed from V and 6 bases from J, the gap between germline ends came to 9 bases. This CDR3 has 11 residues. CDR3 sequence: CATSWKDTQYF. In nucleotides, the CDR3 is TGTGCCACCTCCTGGAAGGATACGCAGTATTTT.

The CDR3 spells CATGHSSTDTQYF. The CDR3 nucleotides read TGTGCCACCGGACACTCTAGCACAGATACGCAGTATTTT. The chain joins TRBV24-1 to TRBJ2-3; TRBD1 is a possible D gene (5 bases). CDR1 and CDR2 (germline): KGHDR, SFDVKD. V gave up 9 bases and J gave up 0 bases, with 9 bases separating them. CDR3 length: 13 residues.

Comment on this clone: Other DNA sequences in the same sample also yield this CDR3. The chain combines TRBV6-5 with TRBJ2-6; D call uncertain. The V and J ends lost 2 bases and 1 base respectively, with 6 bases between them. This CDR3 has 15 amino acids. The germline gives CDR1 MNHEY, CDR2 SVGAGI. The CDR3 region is CASSYAGSGANVLTF. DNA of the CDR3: TGTGCCAGCAGTTACGCAGGTTCTGGGGCCAACGTCCTGACTTTC.

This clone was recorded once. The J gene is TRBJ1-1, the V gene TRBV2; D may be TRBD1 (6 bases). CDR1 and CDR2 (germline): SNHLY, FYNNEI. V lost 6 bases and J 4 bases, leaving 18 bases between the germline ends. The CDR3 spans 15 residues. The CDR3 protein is CASRENRQVGTEAFF. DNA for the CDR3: TGTGCCAGCAGGGAAAATCGACAGGTCGGCACTGAAGCTTTCTTT.

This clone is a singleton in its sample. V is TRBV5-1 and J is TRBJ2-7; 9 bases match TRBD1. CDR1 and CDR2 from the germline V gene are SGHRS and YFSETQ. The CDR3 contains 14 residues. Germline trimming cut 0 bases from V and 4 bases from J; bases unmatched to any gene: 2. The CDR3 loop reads CASSLEQGAYEQYF. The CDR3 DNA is TGCGCCAGCAGCTTGGAACAGGGGGCGTACGAGCAGTACTTC.

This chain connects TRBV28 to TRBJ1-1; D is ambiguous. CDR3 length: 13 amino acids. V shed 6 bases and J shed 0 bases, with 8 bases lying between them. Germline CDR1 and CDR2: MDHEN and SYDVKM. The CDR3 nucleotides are TGTGCCAGCAGGGGAGGGATGAACACTGAAGCTTTCTTT. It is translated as CASRGGMNTEAFF.

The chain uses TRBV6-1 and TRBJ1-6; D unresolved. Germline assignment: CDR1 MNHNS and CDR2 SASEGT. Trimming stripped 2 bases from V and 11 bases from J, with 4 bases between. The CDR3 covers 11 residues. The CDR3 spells CASSETPPLHF. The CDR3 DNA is TGTGCCAGCAGTGAAACCCCACCCCTCCACTTT.

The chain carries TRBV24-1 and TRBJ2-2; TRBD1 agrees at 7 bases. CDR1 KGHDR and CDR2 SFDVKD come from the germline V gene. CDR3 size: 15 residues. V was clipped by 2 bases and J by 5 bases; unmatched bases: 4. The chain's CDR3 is CATSDSGTATGELFF. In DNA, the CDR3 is TGTGCCACCAGTGATTCCGGGACAGCGACCGGGGAGCTGTTTTTT.

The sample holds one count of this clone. CDR3 sequence reads: CASSPMGDRAYQPQHF. The CDR3 DNA follows: TGTGCCAGCTCACCAATGGGGGACAGGGCCTATCAGCCCCAGCATTTT. V and J are TRBV18 and TRBJ1-5; 9 nucleotides agree with TRBD1. This CDR3 has 16 amino acids. Germline assignment: CDR1 KGHSH and CDR2 LQKENI. With 2 bases clipped from V and 5 bases from J, the junction kept 7 bases outside the gene matches.